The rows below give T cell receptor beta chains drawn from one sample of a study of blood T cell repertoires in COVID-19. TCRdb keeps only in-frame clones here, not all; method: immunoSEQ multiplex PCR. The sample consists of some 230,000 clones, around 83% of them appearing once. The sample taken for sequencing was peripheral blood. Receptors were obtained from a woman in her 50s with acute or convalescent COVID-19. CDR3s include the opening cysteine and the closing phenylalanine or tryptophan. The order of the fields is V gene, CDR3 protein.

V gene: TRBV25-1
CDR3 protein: CASSENPGTGGQFF

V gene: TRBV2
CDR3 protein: CASWRGDQETQYF

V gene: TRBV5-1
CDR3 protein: CASTLGQGWEDEQYF

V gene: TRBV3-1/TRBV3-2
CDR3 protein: CASSQDGRAAGYTF

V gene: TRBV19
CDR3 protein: CASSEGTGGSYEQYF

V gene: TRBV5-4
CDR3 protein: CASSPIGREKNGELFF

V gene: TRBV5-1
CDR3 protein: CASRPTSTNWFEGEKLFF

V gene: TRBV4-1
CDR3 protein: CASSPYRGTYGYTF

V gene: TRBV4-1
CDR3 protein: CASSQEVQTWSFLHF

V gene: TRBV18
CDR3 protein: CASSVQGNTEAFF

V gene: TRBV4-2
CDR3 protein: CASSQVGGVGGDTQYF

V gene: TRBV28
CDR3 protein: CASSPGPKGGYTF

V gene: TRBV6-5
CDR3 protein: CASSYSGTNNYGYTF

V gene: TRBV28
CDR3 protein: CATRGSYEQYF

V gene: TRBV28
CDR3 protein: CASSLRPGADTQYF

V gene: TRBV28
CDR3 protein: CASSLGKQGSSTLHF

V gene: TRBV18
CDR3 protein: CASSPPGTRRGTEAFF

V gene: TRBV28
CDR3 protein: CATRVAETQYF

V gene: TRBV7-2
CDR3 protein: CASSLVLGGAGNQPQHF

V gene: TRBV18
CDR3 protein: CASSPPVEVPGRGQYF

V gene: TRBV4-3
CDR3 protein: CASSQEPGGLNEQFF

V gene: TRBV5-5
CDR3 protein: CASTTDWSYEQYF

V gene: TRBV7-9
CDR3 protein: CASSYWGGTGGGETQYF

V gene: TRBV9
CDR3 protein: CASNLEANTEAFF

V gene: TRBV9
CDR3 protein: CASSYGLAGGEQYF

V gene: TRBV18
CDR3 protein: CASSPSDIAGNTIYF

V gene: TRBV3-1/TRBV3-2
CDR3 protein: CASSQDLASRGDSEGEKLFF

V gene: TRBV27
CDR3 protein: CASRRDRVTSPLHF

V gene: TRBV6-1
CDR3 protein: CASSELSGTALYGYTF

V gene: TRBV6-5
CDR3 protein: CASRWERSYNEQFF

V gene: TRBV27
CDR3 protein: CASSFLNSPLHF

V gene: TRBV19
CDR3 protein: CASSILAGDGPGQFF

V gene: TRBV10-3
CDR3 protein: CAISLDRNGSPLHF

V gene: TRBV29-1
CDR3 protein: CSVETGGTYEQYF

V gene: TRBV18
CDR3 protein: CASSPLASGYTDTQYF

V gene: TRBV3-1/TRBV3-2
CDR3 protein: CASSQGRGGYQETQYF

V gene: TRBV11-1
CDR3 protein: CASRPTDSAYEQYF